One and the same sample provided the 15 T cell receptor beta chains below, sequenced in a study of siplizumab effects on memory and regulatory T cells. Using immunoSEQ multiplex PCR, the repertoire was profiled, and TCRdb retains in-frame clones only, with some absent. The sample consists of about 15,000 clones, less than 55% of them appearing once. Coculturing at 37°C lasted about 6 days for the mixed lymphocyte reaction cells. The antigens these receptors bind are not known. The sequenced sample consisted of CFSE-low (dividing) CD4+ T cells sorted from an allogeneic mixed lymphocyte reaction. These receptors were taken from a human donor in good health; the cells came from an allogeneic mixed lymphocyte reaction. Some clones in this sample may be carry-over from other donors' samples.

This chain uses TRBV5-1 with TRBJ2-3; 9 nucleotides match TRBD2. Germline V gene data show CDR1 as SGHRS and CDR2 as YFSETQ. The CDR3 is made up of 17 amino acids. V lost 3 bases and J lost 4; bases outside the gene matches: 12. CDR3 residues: CASSSVIVAGASDTQYF. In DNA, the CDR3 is TGCGCCAGCAGCTCGGTTATAGTAGCGGGAGCTTCAGATACGCAGTATTTT.

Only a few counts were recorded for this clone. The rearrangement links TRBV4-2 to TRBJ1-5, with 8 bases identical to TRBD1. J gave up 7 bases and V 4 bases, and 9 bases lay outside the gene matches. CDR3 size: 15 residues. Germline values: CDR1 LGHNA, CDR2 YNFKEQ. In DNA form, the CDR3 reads TGTGCCAGCAGCCCTGATGGACAGGGTGAGCAGCCCCAGCATTTT. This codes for CASSPDGQGEQPQHF.

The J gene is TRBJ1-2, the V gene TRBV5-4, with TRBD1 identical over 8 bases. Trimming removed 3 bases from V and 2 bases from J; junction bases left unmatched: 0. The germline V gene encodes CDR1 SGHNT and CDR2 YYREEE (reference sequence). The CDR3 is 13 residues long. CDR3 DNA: TGTGCCAGCAGCTACAGGGGGAACTATGGCTACACCTTC. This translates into CASSYRGNYGYTF.

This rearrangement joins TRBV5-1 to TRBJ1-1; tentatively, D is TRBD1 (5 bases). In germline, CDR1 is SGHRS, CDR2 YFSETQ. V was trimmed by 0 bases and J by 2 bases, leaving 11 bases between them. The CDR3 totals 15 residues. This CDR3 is CASSLGPGGNTEAFF. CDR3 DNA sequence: TGCGCCAGCAGCTTGGGCCCCGGGGGAAACACTGAAGCTTTCTTT.

The CDR3 is CARYKGDLAGAGPPYNEQFF. The CDR3 nucleotides read TGCGCCCGATATAAGGGAGACCTAGCGGGAGCCGGCCCCCCCTACAATGAGCAGTTCTTC. The gene calls are TRBV5-1 and TRBJ2-1, with 10 bases fitting TRBD2. This CDR3 is built from 20 residues. With V trimmed by 10 bases and J by 2 bases, 24 bases remained unmatched. Germline lookup yields CDR1 SGHRS and CDR2 YFSETQ.

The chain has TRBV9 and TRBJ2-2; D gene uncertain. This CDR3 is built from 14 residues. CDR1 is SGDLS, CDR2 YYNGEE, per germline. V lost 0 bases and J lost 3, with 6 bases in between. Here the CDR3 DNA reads TGTGCCAGCAGCGTAGGGACGGACACCGGGGAGCTGTTTTTT. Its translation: CASSVGTDTGELFF.

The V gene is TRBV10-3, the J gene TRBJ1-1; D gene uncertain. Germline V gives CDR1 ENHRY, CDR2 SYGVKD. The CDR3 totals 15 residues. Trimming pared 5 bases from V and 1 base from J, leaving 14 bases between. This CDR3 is CAISPGGAQNTEAFF. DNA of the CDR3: TGTGCCATCAGTCCCGGAGGAGCACAGAACACTGAAGCTTTCTTT.

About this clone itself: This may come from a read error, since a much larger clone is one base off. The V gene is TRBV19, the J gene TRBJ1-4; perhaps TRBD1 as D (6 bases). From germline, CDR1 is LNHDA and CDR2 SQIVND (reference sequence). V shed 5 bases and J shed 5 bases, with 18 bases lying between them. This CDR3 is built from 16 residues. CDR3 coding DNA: TGTGCCAGTAGTGCTCTAGAGAGGGGGAGAAATGAAAAACTGTTTTTT. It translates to CASSALERGRNEKLFF.

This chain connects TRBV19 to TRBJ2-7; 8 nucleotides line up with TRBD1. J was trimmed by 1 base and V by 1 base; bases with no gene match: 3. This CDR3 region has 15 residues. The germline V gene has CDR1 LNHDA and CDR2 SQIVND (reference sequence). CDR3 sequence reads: CASSIATGGSYEQYF. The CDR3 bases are TGTGCCAGTAGTATAGCTACAGGGGGGTCCTACGAGCAGTACTTC. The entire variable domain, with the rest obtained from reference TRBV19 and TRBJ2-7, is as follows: DGGITQSPKYLFRKEGQNVTLSCEQNLNHDAMYWYRQDPGQGLRLIYYSQIVNDFQKGDIAEGYSVSREKKESFPLTVTSAQKNPTAFYLCASSIATGGSYEQYFGPGTRLTVT.

The CDR3 here is CASSLAPGRGNYGYTF. The CDR3 nucleotides read TGTGCCAGCAGCTTGGCCCCGGGCAGGGGAAACTATGGCTACACCTTC. The chain employs TRBV5-4 and TRBJ1-2; tentatively, D is TRBD1 (6 bases). Deletions cut 0 bases from V and 2 bases from J, with 14 bases between. Germline loops: CDR1 SGHNT, CDR2 YYREEE (reference sequence). The CDR3 extends over 16 amino acids.

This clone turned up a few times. The CDR3 sequence: CASSLEGSGRNVNEQYF. In DNA form, the CDR3 reads TGCGCCAGCAGCTTGGAGGGTAGCGGGAGAAACGTTAACGAGCAGTACTTC. The V and J genes are TRBV5-1 and TRBJ2-7, with TRBD2 identical over 9 bases. The CDR3 is 17 amino acids. Germline CDR1 and CDR2: SGHRS and YFSETQ. Germline trimming cut 0 bases from V and 5 bases from J; bases unmatched to any gene: 12.

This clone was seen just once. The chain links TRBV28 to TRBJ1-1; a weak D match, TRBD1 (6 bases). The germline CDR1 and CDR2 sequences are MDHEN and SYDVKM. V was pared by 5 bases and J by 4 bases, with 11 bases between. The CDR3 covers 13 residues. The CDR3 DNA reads TGTGCCAGCAGTGTACAGGGTAGCACTGAAGCTTTCTTT. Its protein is CASSVQGSTEAFF.

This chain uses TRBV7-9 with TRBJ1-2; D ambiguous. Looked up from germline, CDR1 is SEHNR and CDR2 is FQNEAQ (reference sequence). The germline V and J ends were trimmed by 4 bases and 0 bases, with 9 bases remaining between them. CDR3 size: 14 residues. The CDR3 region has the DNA TGTGCCAGCAGCTCCGCGGGAGCTAACTATGGCTACACCTTC. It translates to CASSSAGANYGYTF. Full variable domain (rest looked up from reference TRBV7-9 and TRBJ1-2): DTGVSQNPRHKITKRGQNVTFRCDPISEHNRLYWYRQTLGQGPEFLTYFQNEAQLEKSRLLSDRFSAERPKGSFSTLEIQRTEQGDSAMYLCASSSAGANYGYTFGSGTRLTVV.

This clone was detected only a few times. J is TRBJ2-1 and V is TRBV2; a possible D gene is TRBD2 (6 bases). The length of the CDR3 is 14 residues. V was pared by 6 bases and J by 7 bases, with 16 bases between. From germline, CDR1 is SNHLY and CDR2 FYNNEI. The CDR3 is CASSPGTVRNEQFF. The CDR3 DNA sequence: TGTGCCAGCAGCCCTGGGACTGTCAGGAATGAGCAGTTCTTC.

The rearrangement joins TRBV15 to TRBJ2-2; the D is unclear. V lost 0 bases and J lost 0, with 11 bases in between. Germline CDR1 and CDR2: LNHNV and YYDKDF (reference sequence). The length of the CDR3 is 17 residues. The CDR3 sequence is CATSRDIQTANTGELFF. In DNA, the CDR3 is TGTGCCACCAGCAGAGATATACAAACTGCGAACACCGGGGAGCTGTTTTTT.